This TCR beta chain came from a study of T cell clonality in common variable immunodeficiency. Study-level results: CVID subjects had higher TCRbeta clonality than healthy controls, most marked in about a third. Fewer deletions and N-nucleotide insertions were reportedly seen in common variable immunodeficiency TCR beta sequences.

Control and CVID samples contributed equal amounts of genomic DNA. Profiled with immunoSEQ multiplex PCR; TCRdb holds only in-frame clones, not every one. Listed for the sample are around 19,000 clones, none seen a single time. Germline-derived CDR1 and CDR2 are SGHVS and FQNEAQ. Trimming pared 2 bases from V and 4 bases from J, leaving 6 bases between. This CDR3 has 12 residues. As to this clone: Its antigen is not known. The read stops 3 residues short of the end of the CDR3; the missing end is completed from the germline J gene.

The receptor comes from a human donor with common variable immunodeficiency. The sequenced sample was peripheral blood mononuclear cells. The chain couples TRBV7-8 to TRBJ2-7; no definite D call. The CDR3 DNA, read in part, is TGTGCCAGCAGCTTATCCGCGTACGAG. This translates into CASSLSAYE. The full CDR3 protein is CASSLSAYEQYF.